A single sample is the source of the 22 T cell receptor beta chains below, sequenced in a study of identical twins. In TCRdb, the 5' RACE reads were re-called with MiXCR into one record per CDR3 protein. The top ten hold around 1.9% of the sample, which has approximately 690,000 distinct CDR3 sequences, around 5.7% seen once. Material for sequencing was naive T cells sorted from blood. The origin of the receptors is a man aged 18 to 29 in good health.

V and J are TRBV4-1 and TRBJ1-6; the D is unclear. CDR3 length: 15 amino acids. Germline lookup yields CDR1 MGHRA and CDR2 YSYEKL. V shed 0 bases and J shed 9 bases, with 12 bases lying between them. For the CDR3, the DNA is TGCGCCAGCAGCCAAGAGCATCCCGGAGCTTCACCCCTCCACTTT. Protein sequence: CASSQEHPGASPLHF.

The V and J genes are TRBV20-1 and TRBJ2-6; 8 bases are shared with TRBD1. V lost 2 bases to trimming and J lost 3 bases; unmatched junction nucleotides: 15. Germline loops: CDR1 DFQATT, CDR2 SNEGSKA (reference sequence). The CDR3 length is 19 residues. Written as DNA, the CDR3 is TGCAGTGCTAGAATACAGACCGGGACAGGAACTTATGGGGCCAACGTCCTGACTTTC. Protein product: CSARIQTGTGTYGANVLTF.

This clonotype was detected many times. This rearrangement joins TRBV6-2 or TRBV6-3 to TRBJ2-7; D might be TRBD1 (7 bases). This CDR3 is 15 amino acids long. V lost 7 bases to trimming and J lost 5 bases, with 21 bases between them. CDR1 is MNHEY and CDR2 is SVGEGT in the germline V gene. The CDR3 DNA is TGTGCCAGCATATGGGCAGGGGGAGGTTCCGACGAGCAGTACTTC. Translated, it gives CASIWAGGGSDEQYF.

This clonotype was observed a few times. The chain is built from TRBV29-1 and TRBJ2-1, with D perhaps matching TRBD2 (5 bases). The CDR3 covers 15 residues. CDR1 is SQVTM, CDR2 ANQGSEA, per germline. V lost 4 bases and J 2 bases, leaving 15 bases between the germline ends. In DNA form, the CDR3 reads TGCAGCGTTGGATTTACCGGGAACACCTACAATGAGCAGTTCTTC. Its protein is CSVGFTGNTYNEQFF.

This clonotype was observed many times. V gene TRBV7-2 combines with J gene TRBJ2-3; no reliable D call. Deletions cut 1 base from V and 0 bases from J, with 11 bases between. Germline V lookup: CDR1 SGHTA, CDR2 FQGNSA. CDR3 length equals 16 residues. The CDR3 nucleotides read TGTGCCAGCAGCTTAGTGGACGGATCTAGCACAGATACGCAGTATTTT. It yields the protein CASSLVDGSSTDTQYF.

This clonotype was seen only a few times. The rearrangement joins TRBV6-2 or TRBV6-3 to TRBJ1-5; the D gene is possibly TRBD1 (5 bases). The CDR3 totals 18 residues. CDR1 MNHEY and CDR2 SVGEGT come from the germline V gene. The V gene lost 0 bases and the J gene lost 9 bases, with 24 bases spanning the gap. This chain's CDR3 is CASSYSSSWTSGARPQHF. The CDR3 bases are TGTGCCAGCAGTTACTCGAGTAGTTGGACATCCGGTGCCAGGCCCCAGCATTTT.

On this clonotype itself: Without the conserved terminal phenylalanine or tryptophan, this CDR3 likely stems from a read error. The chain combines TRBV28 with TRBJ1-5; no definite D call. Germline V gives CDR1 MDHEN, CDR2 SYDVKM. The CDR3 is 13 residues long. Trimming removed 6 bases from V and 7 bases from J, with 13 bases in between. In DNA, the CDR3 is TGTGCCAGCAGCTCCCTCCTAGGACAGCCCCAGCATTGT. Translating gives CASSSLLGQPQHC.

Many counts were recorded for this clonotype. The chain carries TRBV29-1 and TRBJ2-1, with 7 bases lining up with TRBD2. V shed 7 bases and J 10 bases; nucleotides not matched to a gene: 13. Germline V gene sequence: CDR1 SQVTM, CDR2 ANQGSEA. The CDR3 runs 13 residues. CDR3 region: CSAPRGDLAEQFF. CDR3 nucleotides: TGCAGCGCCCCTCGGGGGGATCTAGCGGAGCAGTTCTTC.

CDR3 loop: CASSPDGGGRDIQYF. The CDR3 DNA is TGTGCCAGCAGCCCGGACGGGGGTGGGAGGGACATTCAGTACTTC. The chain joins TRBV27 to TRBJ2-4; 7 bases map to TRBD2. The CDR3 loop spans 15 amino acids. Germline V gives CDR1 MNHEY, CDR2 SMNVEV (reference sequence). Germline trimming cut 6 bases from V and 8 bases from J; bases unmatched to any gene: 13.

This clonotype was picked up a small number of times. The J gene is TRBJ1-2, the V gene TRBV11-2; D remains ambiguous. The CDR3 extends over 14 amino acids. In germline, CDR1 is SGHAT, CDR2 FQNNGV. V was pared by 0 bases and J by 4 bases, with 9 bases between. The CDR3 DNA is TGTGCCAGCAGCTTAGATCTGGTCCCCTATGGCTACACCTTC. Translated: CASSLDLVPYGYTF.

Ten or more counts support this clonotype. This chain uses TRBV2 with TRBJ2-4; D remains unclear. CDR3 size: 15 residues. CDR1 SNHLY and CDR2 FYNNEI come from the germline V gene. The V and J ends lost 4 bases and 5 bases respectively, with 15 bases between them. The CDR3 DNA follows: TGTGCCAGCAGTGGGAGAAGCCTACAACAAAACATTCAGTACTTC. Translating it yields CASSGRSLQQNIQYF.

This clonotype has a count of ten or more. This CDR3 is CASSPLGSGRAVYNEQFF. DNA for the CDR3: TGTGCCAGCAGCCCCCTCGGTTCCGGCAGGGCCGTTTACAATGAGCAGTTCTTC. The V call is TRBV5-5, the J call TRBJ2-1; a possible D gene is TRBD1 (5 bases). In germline, CDR1 is SGHKS, CDR2 YYEKEE (reference sequence). V lost 4 bases and J 4 bases, leaving 24 bases between the germline ends. The CDR3 consists of 18 residues.

This clonotype was seen ten or more times. The chain carries TRBV12-3 or TRBV12-4 and TRBJ2-3; TRBD2 agrees at 8 bases. The CDR3 spans 17 residues. Losses at the gene ends were 5 bases for V and 4 bases for J; bases not matched to a gene: 14. CDR3 sequence (DNA): TGTGCCAGCAGTCCTTTAGCGGGGCCCACCCCTTCAGATACGCAGTATTTT. Protein product: CASSPLAGPTPSDTQYF.

The gene calls are TRBV20-1 and TRBJ1-5; D is possibly TRBD1 (5 bases). The CDR3 extends over 14 amino acids. V was shortened by 0 bases and J by 0 bases, with 6 bases between the two germline ends. The germline V gene encodes CDR1 DFQATT and CDR2 SNEGSKA (reference sequence). CDR3 protein: CSAREQDSNQPQHF. DNA of the CDR3: TGCAGTGCTAGAGAACAGGATAGCAATCAGCCCCAGCATTTT.

The sample holds many counts of this clonotype. This rearrangement joins TRBV5-1 to TRBJ1-3; the match to TRBD1 covers 12 bases. Germline V CDR1 and CDR2: SGHRS, YFSETQ. The CDR3 consists of 18 residues. V was pared by 4 bases and J by 5 bases, with 13 bases of the junction left unmatched. The CDR3 region has the DNA TGCGCCAGCAGCCCCTATTGGGACAGGGGGCCGGGAAGAAACACCATATATTTT. Protein product: CASSPYWDRGPGRNTIYF.

This clonotype was recorded at least ten times. The chain uses TRBV6-2 or TRBV6-3 and TRBJ2-7; 14 bases line up with TRBD2. CDR3 length equals 15 residues. The junction had 7 bases not matched to a gene; V was cut back by 7 bases and J by 5 bases. CDR1 is MNHEY and CDR2 is SVGEGT in the germline V gene. The CDR3 nucleotides read TGTGCCAGCACTCGAACGGGACTAGCGGGAGACGAGCAGTACTTC. Translated: CASTRTGLAGDEQYF.

This clonotype was seen a handful of times. The chain joins TRBV15 to TRBJ2-5, with 8 bases fitting TRBD1. Trimming took 4 bases from V and 1 from J; bases not matched to a gene: 8. The CDR3 sequence is 16 residues long. Germline values: CDR1 LNHNV, CDR2 YYDKDF (reference sequence). The CDR3 region has the DNA TGTGCCACCAGCACCTGGGGACAGGAACTCCAAGAGACCCAGTACTTC. It translates to CATSTWGQELQETQYF.

This clonotype was detected only a few times. V and J are TRBV4-3 and TRBJ2-3; D may be TRBD2 (5 bases). Looked up from germline, CDR1 is LGHNA and CDR2 is YSLEER. This CDR3 spans 15 amino acids. The germline V and J ends were trimmed by 3 bases and 2 bases, with 12 bases remaining between them. The CDR3 loop is CASSHGYRDTDTQYF. The CDR3 DNA reads as TGCGCCAGCAGCCACGGTTACCGGGACACAGATACGCAGTATTTT.

This clonotype has a count of ten or more. This rearrangement joins TRBV5-1 to TRBJ2-2; D uncertain. The CDR3 loop spans 15 amino acids. The ends were cut back, 0 bases at V and 0 bases at J, with 6 bases in the middle. Per germline, CDR1 SGHRS and CDR2 YFSETQ. The CDR3 nucleotides are TGCGCCAGCAGCTTGGCTGTTCCGAACACCGGGGAGCTGTTTTTT. Residues: CASSLAVPNTGELFF.

The chain has TRBV12-3 or TRBV12-4 and TRBJ2-1, with 9 bases matching TRBD2. The junction had 3 bases not matched to a gene; V was cut back by 6 bases and J by 3 bases. This CDR3 has 14 amino acids. The CDR3 DNA sequence: TGTGCCAGCAGACGGACTAGCGACTACAATGAGCAGTTCTTC. It encodes CASRRTSDYNEQFF.

This clonotype was counted between two and nine times. The CDR3 reads CASSLTGTPYEQYV. The CDR3 nucleotides read TGTGCCAGCAGCCTAACCGGGACTCCCTACGAGCAGTACGTC. The chain joins TRBV7-9 to TRBJ2-7, with a possible D match to TRBD2 (6 bases). Germline CDR1 is SEHNR and CDR2 is FQNEAQ (reference sequence). V lost 5 bases, J lost 2 bases, and 13 bases lay in between. CDR3 length equals 14 residues.

The chain has TRBV7-2 and TRBJ2-5; TRBD2 is a possible D gene (6 bases). The CDR3 runs 13 residues. V gave up 11 bases and J gave up 5 bases, with 18 bases separating them. Germline CDR1 and CDR2: SGHTA and FQGNSA. The CDR3 loop reads CAAAGGITETQYF. The CDR3 bases are TGTGCCGCAGCTGGGGGGATCACGGAGACCCAGTACTTC.